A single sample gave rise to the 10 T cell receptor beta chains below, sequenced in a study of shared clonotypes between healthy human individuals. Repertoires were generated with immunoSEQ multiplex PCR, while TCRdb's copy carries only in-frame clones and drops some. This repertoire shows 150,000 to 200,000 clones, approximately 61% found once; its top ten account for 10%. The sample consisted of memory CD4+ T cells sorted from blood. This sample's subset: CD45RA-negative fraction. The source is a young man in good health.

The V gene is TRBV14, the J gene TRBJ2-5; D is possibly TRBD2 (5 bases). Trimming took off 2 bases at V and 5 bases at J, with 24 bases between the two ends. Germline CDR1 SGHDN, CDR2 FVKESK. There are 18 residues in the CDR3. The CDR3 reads CASSQFGSSRGSLETQYF. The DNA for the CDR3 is TGTGCCAGCAGCCAATTCGGTTCATCACGGGGTTCTCTGGAGACCCAGTACTTC. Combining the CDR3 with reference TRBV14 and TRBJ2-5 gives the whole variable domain EAGVTQFPSHSVIEKGQTVTLRCDPISGHDNLYWYRRVMGKEIKFLLHFVKESKQDESGMPNNRFLAERTGGTYSTLKVQPAELEDSGVYFCASSQFGSSRGSLETQYFGPGTRLLVL.

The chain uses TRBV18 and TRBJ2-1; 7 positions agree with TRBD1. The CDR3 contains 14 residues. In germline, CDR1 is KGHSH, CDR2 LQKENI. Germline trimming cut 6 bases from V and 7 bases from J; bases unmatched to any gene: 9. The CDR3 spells CASSRPGQQNEQFF. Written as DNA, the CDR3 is TGTGCCAGCTCCCGCCCGGGACAGCAAAATGAGCAGTTCTTC.

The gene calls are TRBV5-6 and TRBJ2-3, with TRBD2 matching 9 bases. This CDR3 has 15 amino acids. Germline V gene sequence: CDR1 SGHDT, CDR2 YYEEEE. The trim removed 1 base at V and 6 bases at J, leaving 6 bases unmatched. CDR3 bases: TGTGCCAGCAGCTTGTTTGCTAGCGGGACTGATACGCAGTATTTT. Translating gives CASSLFASGTDTQYF.

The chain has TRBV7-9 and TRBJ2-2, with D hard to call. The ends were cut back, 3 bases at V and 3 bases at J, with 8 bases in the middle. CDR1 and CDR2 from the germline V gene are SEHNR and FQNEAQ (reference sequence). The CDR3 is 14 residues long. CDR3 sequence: CASSFGQDTGELFF. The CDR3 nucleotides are TGTGCCAGCAGCTTTGGTCAAGACACCGGGGAGCTGTTTTTT.

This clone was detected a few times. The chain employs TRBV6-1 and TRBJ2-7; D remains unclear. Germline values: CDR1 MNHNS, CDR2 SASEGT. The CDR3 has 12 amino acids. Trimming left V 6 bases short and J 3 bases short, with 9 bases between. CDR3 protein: CASSPHGYEQYF. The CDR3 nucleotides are TGTGCCAGCAGCCCGCACGGCTACGAGCAGTACTTC.

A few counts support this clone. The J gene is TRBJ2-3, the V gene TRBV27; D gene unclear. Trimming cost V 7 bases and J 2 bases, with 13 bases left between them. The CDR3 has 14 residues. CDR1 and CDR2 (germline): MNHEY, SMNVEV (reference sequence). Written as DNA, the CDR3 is TGTGCCAGCACCCCCGCCCCCTACACAGATACGCAGTATTTT. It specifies CASTPAPYTDTQYF.

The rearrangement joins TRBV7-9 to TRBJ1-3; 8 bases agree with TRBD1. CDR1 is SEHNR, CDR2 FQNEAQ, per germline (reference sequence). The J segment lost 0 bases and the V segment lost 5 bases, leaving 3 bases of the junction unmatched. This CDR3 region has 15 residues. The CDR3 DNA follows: TGTGCCAGCAGCCCGGACAGGGACTCTGGAAACACCATATATTTT. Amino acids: CASSPDRDSGNTIYF.

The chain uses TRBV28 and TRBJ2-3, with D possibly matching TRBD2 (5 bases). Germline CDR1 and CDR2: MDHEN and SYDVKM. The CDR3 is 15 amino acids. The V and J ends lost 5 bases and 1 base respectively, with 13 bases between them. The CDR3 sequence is CASSSTGIRTDTQYF. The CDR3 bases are TGTGCCAGCAGTAGTACCGGGATCCGCACAGATACGCAGTATTTT.

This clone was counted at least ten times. As DNA, the CDR3 is TGTGCCAGCAGCGGGGGTGGGGCTCTTCGCTACGAGCAGTACTTC. Protein: CASSGGGALRYEQYF. The V gene is TRBV7-8, the J gene TRBJ2-7; perhaps D is TRBD1 or TRBD2 (5 bases each). In germline, CDR1 is SGHVS, CDR2 FQNEAQ. Trimming removed 5 bases at V and 3 bases at J, with 17 bases between. This CDR3 contains 15 residues.

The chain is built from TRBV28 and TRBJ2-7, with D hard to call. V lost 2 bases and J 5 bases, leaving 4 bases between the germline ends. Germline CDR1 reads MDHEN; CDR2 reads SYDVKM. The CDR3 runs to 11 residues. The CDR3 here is CASSLVHEQYF. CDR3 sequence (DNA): TGTGCCAGCAGTTTAGTTCACGAGCAGTACTTC.